One sample yielded the 23 T cell receptor beta chains listed below, sequenced in a study of T cell changes during pregnancy in multiple sclerosis. Produced via immunoSEQ multiplex PCR; TCRdb's table is partial and in-frame only. Of approximately 66,000 clones in the sample, about 91% were seen once. Source: CD8+ T cells from peripheral blood mononuclear cells, taken before pregnancy. The receptors were sampled from a female donor with multiple sclerosis, enrolled in a pregnancy study.

This chain uses TRBV13 with TRBJ2-7; the D gene is possibly TRBD1 (7 bases). Germline-derived CDR1 and CDR2 are PRHDT and FYEKMQ (reference sequence). Deletions cut 0 bases from V and 4 bases from J, with 10 bases between. The CDR3 is 14 amino acids. CDR3 residues: CASSLGGGQYEQYF. The DNA of the CDR3 is TGTGCCAGCAGCTTAGGCGGGGGACAGTACGAGCAGTACTTC.

This clone was seen a few times. The chain joins TRBV5-1 to TRBJ2-7, with D unresolved. There are 13 residues in the CDR3. The germline V gene encodes CDR1 SGHRS and CDR2 YFSETQ. The V end lost 3 bases, the J end lost 4 bases, and 11 bases lay between the germline ends. CDR3 region: CASSSRFSYEQYF. In nucleotides, the CDR3 is TGCGCCAGCAGCTCCCGATTTAGTTACGAGCAGTACTTC.

This rearrangement joins TRBV27 to TRBJ1-2; the D gene is possibly TRBD1 (5 bases). There are 14 residues in the CDR3. V lost 2 bases to trimming and J lost 4 bases, with 11 bases between them. CDR1 and CDR2 (germline): MNHEY, SMNVEV (reference sequence). The CDR3 here is CASSLGGGSYGYTF. CDR3 bases: TGTGCCAGCAGTTTAGGGGGGGGTAGCTATGGCTACACCTTC.

This chain links TRBV9 with TRBJ1-2; D is perhaps TRBD1 (5 bases). The V and J ends lost 3 bases and 8 bases respectively, with 17 bases between them. This CDR3 has 14 amino acids. Germline lookup yields CDR1 SGDLS and CDR2 YYNGEE. DNA of the CDR3: TGTGCCAGCAGCGCCTCGAATGGGGCGCGGGGCTACACCTTC. Its protein is CASSASNGARGYTF.

The chain has TRBV10-1 and TRBJ2-2; TRBD2 agrees at 10 bases. Germline-derived CDR1 and CDR2 are WNHNN and SYGVQD (reference sequence). Trimming cost V 9 bases and J 5 bases; bases outside gene matches: 9. The CDR3 consists of 15 residues. The DNA for the CDR3 is TGCGCCAGGGAACCGGGACTAGCGTGTACCGGGGAGCTGTTTTTT. Its protein is CAREPGLACTGELFF.

The chain uses TRBV29-1 and TRBJ2-1; 9 bases line up with TRBD1. Trimming cost V 4 bases and J 0 bases; bases outside gene matches: 4. Germline V gene sequence: CDR1 SQVTM, CDR2 ANQGSEA. There are 15 residues in the CDR3. The CDR3 DNA follows: TGCAGCGTTGCCGGGACAGGGAACTCCTACAATGAGCAGTTCTTC. This translates into CSVAGTGNSYNEQFF.

This sequence joins TRBV7-8 and TRBJ1-1, with D uncertain. The V gene lost 2 bases and the J gene lost 0 bases, with 10 bases spanning the gap. CDR1 is SGHVS, CDR2 FQNEAQ, per germline. CDR3 length: 15 residues. CDR3 in amino acids: CASSLIESMNTEAFF. The CDR3, as DNA: TGTGCCAGCAGCTTAATAGAGAGTATGAACACTGAAGCTTTCTTT.

This rearrangement joins TRBV15 to TRBJ2-7; maybe TRBD2 (6 bases). V was shortened by 3 bases and J by 3 bases, with 9 bases between the two germline ends. Germline assignment: CDR1 LNHNV and CDR2 YYDKDF (reference sequence). CDR3 length: 13 residues. This CDR3 reads CATSSSGVYEQYF. CDR3 sequence (DNA): TGTGCCACCAGCAGTTCGGGGGTCTACGAGCAGTACTTC.

The J gene is TRBJ2-7, the V gene TRBV7-6; D gene ambiguous. There are 12 residues in the CDR3. Trimming stripped 5 bases from V and 6 bases from J, with 11 bases between. Germline V gene lookup returns CDR1 SGHVS and CDR2 FNYEAQ. The CDR3 spells CASSPQDSEQYF. CDR3 DNA sequence: TGTGCCAGCAGCCCGCAAGACTCCGAGCAGTACTTC.

The chain is built from TRBV10-2 and TRBJ2-1; D possibly corresponds to TRBD1 (5 bases). V gave up 2 bases and J gave up 2 bases, with 7 bases separating them. This CDR3 region has 14 residues. The germline CDR1 and CDR2 sequences are WSHSY and SAAADI. The CDR3 region has the DNA TGCGCCAGCAGTGAGGGGGCCCCCTACAATGAGCAGTTCTTC. It codes for CASSEGAPYNEQFF.

The V and J genes are TRBV5-4 and TRBJ2-5; possibly TRBD1 for D (6 bases). Per the germline V gene, CDR1 is SGHNT and CDR2 is YYREEE (reference sequence). CDR3 length: 14 residues. Deletions cut 3 bases from V and 5 bases from J, with 14 bases between. The CDR3 coding sequence is TGTGCCAGCAGCTCCGATGATGGGGGCGAGACCCAGTACTTC. Residues: CASSSDDGGETQYF. The full variable domain, completed using reference TRBV5-4 and TRBJ2-5, is ETGVTQSPTHLIKTRGQQVTLRCSSQSGHNTVSWYQQALGQGPQFIFQYYREEENGRGNFPPRFSGLQFPNYSSELNVNALELDDSALYLCASSSDDGGETQYFGPGTRLLVL.

The chain combines TRBV6-5 with TRBJ2-3, with D perhaps TRBD1 (6 bases). The CDR3 totals 15 residues. V gave up 0 bases and J gave up 4 bases, with 11 bases separating them. Germline CDR1 is MNHEY and CDR2 is SVGAGI. CDR3 sequence reads: CASSYSAGAPDTQYF. In nucleotides, the CDR3 is TGTGCCAGCAGTTACTCGGCAGGGGCCCCAGATACGCAGTATTTT.

The J gene is TRBJ1-1, the V gene TRBV19; tentative D call: TRBD1 (6 bases). The CDR3 is 17 amino acids. Germline V gene sequence: CDR1 LNHDA, CDR2 SQIVND (reference sequence). Trimming shortened V by 7 bases and J by 1 base, and 22 bases separated the two germline ends. The CDR3 region is CASTPLGGGGENTEAFF. In DNA, the CDR3 is TGTGCCAGTACCCCCCTTGGGGGGGGCGGAGAGAACACTGAAGCTTTCTTT.

This chain connects TRBV2 to TRBJ2-5; tentatively, D is TRBD1 (5 bases). Looked up from germline, CDR1 is SNHLY and CDR2 is FYNNEI. V was trimmed by 3 bases and J by 2 bases, leaving 13 bases between them. This CDR3 contains 15 residues. In DNA form, the CDR3 reads TGTGCCAGCAGTGAGCCGACAGTCGGGCAAGAGACCCAGTACTTC. It encodes CASSEPTVGQETQYF.

Concerning this clone itself: At the DNA level, this CDR3 is encoded by other sequences in the same sample as well. This chain joins TRBV19 and TRBJ1-3; D might be TRBD1 (6 bases). With 8 bases removed from V and 4 bases from J, the gap between germline ends came to 21 bases. CDR1 and CDR2 from the germline V gene are LNHDA and SQIVND (reference sequence). CDR3 length: 16 residues. The CDR3 reads CASSTGLDSGGNTIYF. The CDR3 DNA reads as TGTGCCAGTTCGACAGGTCTGGATTCGGGCGGAAACACCATATATTTT.

This chain connects TRBV5-1 to TRBJ1-1; tentatively, D is TRBD1 (5 bases). Germline lookup yields CDR1 SGHRS and CDR2 YFSETQ. This CDR3 has 14 residues. Trimming removed 0 bases at V and 2 bases at J, with 8 bases between. The CDR3, as DNA: TGCGCCAGCAGCTTGGATCAGGGAAACACTGAAGCTTTCTTT. It encodes CASSLDQGNTEAFF.

The chain employs TRBV5-4 and TRBJ1-5; D perhaps matches TRBD1 (6 bases). The CDR3 has 15 residues. The V end lost 4 bases, the J end lost 6 bases, and 17 bases lay between the germline ends. Germline CDR1 reads SGHNT; CDR2 reads YYREEE (reference sequence). The CDR3 DNA reads TGTGCCAGCAGCAAAGGCAGGGGCGAGGGTCAGCCCCAGCATTTT. Translating gives CASSKGRGEGQPQHF.

This clone was observed a few times. This chain joins TRBV30 and TRBJ2-2; TRBD2 matches 8 bases. Germline CDR1 and CDR2: GTSNPN and SVGIG (reference sequence). V shed 7 bases and J 4 bases; nucleotides not matched to a gene: 5. This CDR3 is 13 amino acids long. Written as DNA, the CDR3 is TGTGCCTTTCGACTAGCGATCACCGGGGAGCTGTTTTTT. This sequence encodes CAFRLAITGELFF. Together with reference TRBV30 and TRBJ2-2, the CDR3 gives the full variable domain: SQTIHQWPATLVQPVGSPLSLECTVEGTSNPNLYWYRQAAGRGLQLLFYSVGIGQISSEVPQNLSASRPQDRQFILSSKKLLLSDSGFYLCAFRLAITGELFFGEGSRLTVL.

The sample holds a few counts of this clone. The rearrangement joins TRBV4-2 to TRBJ2-2; weak D call: TRBD2 (6 bases). Trimming took 3 bases from V and 1 from J, leaving 6 bases between them. This CDR3 comprises 14 residues. Germline assignment: CDR1 LGHNA and CDR2 YNFKEQ. The CDR3 DNA reads as TGTGCCAGCAGCCAGGGACTGAACACCGGGGAGCTGTTTTTT. Amino acids: CASSQGLNTGELFF.

Concerning this clone: The junction shows a germline mismatch at one end, possibly a read error. The chain links TRBV7-7 to TRBJ2-1, with unresolved D. CDR1 is SSHAT and CDR2 is FNYEAQ in the germline V gene (reference sequence). The CDR3 runs 15 residues. The DNA for the CDR3 is TGTGCTAGCAGCTTAGGTTCCTTCTCCTACAATGAGCAGTTCTTC. Translated: CASSLGSFSYNEQFF.

J is TRBJ1-6 and V is TRBV27; 7 positions agree with TRBD1. Germline lookup yields CDR1 MNHEY and CDR2 SMNVEV (reference sequence). This CDR3 is built from 14 residues. The J segment lost 6 bases and the V segment lost 5 bases, leaving 4 bases of the junction unmatched. In nucleotides, the CDR3 is TGTGCCAGCAGTCCAGGGGGGTTTAATTCACCCCTCCACTTT. Translation gives CASSPGGFNSPLHF.

The V and J genes are TRBV7-2 and TRBJ2-5; 9 bases align to TRBD2. The CDR3 consists of 16 residues. V gave up 2 bases and J gave up 5 bases; unmatched junction bases: 9. Germline V gives CDR1 SGHTA, CDR2 FQGNSA. The CDR3 loop reads CASSLYSVAGDETQYF. CDR3 coding DNA: TGTGCCAGCAGCTTATATTCGGTAGCGGGGGATGAGACCCAGTACTTC.

The chain uses TRBV27 and TRBJ1-2; TRBD1 might be the D (5 bases). V was clipped by 2 bases and J by 1 base, with 11 bases between them. The CDR3 is 15 amino acids. CDR1 is MNHEY, CDR2 SMNVEV, per germline (reference sequence). This CDR3 reads CASSLEAGHNYGYTF. In nucleotides, the CDR3 is TGTGCCAGCAGTTTAGAGGCGGGGCATAACTATGGCTACACCTTC.